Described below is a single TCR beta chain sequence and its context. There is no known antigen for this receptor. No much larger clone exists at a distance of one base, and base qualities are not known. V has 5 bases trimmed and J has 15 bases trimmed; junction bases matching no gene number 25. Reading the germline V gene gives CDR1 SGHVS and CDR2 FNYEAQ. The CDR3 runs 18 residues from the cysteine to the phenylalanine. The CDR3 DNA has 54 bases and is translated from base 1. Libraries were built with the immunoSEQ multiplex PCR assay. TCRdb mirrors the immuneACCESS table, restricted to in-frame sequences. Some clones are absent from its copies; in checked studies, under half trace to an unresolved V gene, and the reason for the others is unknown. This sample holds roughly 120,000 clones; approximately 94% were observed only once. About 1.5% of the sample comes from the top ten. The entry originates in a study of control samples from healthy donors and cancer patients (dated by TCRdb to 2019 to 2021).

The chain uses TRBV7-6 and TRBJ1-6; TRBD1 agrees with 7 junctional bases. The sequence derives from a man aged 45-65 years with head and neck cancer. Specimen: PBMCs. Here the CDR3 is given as CASSLQYRPRGDPNYLHF. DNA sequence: TGTGCCAGCAGCCTACAATACCGACCCAGGGGGGATCCCAACTACCTCCACTTT.